Included here is one T cell receptor beta chain sequence, with context. Its antigen is currently unknown. Blood samples were obtained at baseline, cycle 4 day 1, and cycle 7 day 1. V shed 6 bases and J 4 bases; nucleotides not matched to a gene: 8. The CDR3 is 15 residues long. CDR1 is MDHEN, CDR2 SYDVKM, per germline. This record comes from a study of OX40 agonist ivuxolimab in advanced cancers. Overall study results and limits: At 0.1 to 3.0 mg/kg, CD4+ and CD8+ blood T cells expanded clonally by week 6. Relative to CD4+ cells, CD8+ T cells on average had more expanded clones. Among some nonresponders, normalized T-cell clonal expansion was also low.

Clones were read by immunoSEQ multiplex PCR, and TCRdb kept only the in-frame ones, dropping some. The table shows tens of thousands of clones, with about nine tenths occurring only once. Sequenced here: CD4+ or CD8+ T cells sorted from blood, sampled in a trial of the OX40 agonist ivuxolimab. V is TRBV28 and J is TRBJ1-5; 8 bases agree with TRBD1. The receptor comes from an adult with an advanced solid tumor such as melanoma, head and neck, liver or kidney cancer. This CDR3 is CASSPPTGENQPQHF. The CDR3, as DNA: TGTGCCAGCAGCCCCCCGACAGGGGAAAATCAGCCCCAGCATTTT.